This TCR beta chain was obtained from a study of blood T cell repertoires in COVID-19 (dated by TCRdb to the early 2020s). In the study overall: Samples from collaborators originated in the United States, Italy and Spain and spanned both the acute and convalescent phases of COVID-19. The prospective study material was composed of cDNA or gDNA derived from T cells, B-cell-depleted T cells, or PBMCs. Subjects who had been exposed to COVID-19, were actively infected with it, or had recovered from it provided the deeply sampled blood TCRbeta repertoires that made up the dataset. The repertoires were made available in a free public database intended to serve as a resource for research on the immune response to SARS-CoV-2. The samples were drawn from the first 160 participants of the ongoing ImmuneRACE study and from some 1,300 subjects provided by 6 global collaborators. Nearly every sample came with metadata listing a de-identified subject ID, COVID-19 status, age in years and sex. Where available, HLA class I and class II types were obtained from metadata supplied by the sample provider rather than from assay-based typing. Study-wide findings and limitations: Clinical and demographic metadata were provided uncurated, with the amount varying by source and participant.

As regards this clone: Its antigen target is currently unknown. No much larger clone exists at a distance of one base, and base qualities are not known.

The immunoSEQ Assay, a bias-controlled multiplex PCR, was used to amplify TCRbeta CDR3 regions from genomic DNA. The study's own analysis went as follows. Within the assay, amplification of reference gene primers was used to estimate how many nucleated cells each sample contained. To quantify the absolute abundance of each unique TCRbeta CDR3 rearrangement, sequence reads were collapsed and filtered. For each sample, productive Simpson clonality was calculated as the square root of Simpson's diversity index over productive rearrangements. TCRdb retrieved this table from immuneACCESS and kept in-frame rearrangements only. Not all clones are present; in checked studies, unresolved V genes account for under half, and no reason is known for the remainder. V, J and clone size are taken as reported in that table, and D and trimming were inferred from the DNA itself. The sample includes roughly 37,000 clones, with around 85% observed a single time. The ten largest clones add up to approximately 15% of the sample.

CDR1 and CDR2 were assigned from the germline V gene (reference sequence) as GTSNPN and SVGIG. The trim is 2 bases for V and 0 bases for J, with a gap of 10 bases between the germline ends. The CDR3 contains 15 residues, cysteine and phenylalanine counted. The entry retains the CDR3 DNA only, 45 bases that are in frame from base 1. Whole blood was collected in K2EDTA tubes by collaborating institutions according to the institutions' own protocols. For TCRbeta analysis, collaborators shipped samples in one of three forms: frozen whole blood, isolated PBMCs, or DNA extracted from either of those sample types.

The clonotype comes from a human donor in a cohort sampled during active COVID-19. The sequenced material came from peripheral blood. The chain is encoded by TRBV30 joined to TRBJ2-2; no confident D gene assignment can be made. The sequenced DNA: TGTGCCTGGAGTTTTCTCGGAGCGAACACCGGGGAGCTGTTTTTT. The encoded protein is CAWSFLGANTGELFF.